The present T cell receptor (beta chain) was sequenced within a study of early T cells in non-severe SARS-CoV-2 infection (dated by TCRdb to the early 2020s). For the wider study: Because TCR sequencing relied on bulk RNA taken from unsorted whole blood, pairing of alpha and beta chains was not possible. Study-wide findings and limitations: Matching against VDJdb was skewed toward anti-spike CD8 responses, likely underestimated virus-specific expansions, and missed private and CD4 specificities.

The trim is 1 base for V and 2 bases for J, with a gap of 8 bases between the germline ends. CDR1 and CDR2 are read off the germline V gene (reference sequence) as DFQATT and SNEGSKA. The CDR3, from cysteine to phenylalanine, totals 13 residues. Here the CDR3 DNA is all that survives: 39 bases in frame from base 1. The study was a case-control design nested within a healthcare worker cohort in London, UK, with weekly nasopharyngeal swab PCR tests and blood sampling. Between 23 and 31 March 2020, the week of the UK lockdown, healthcare workers were enrolled and then followed up weekly for as long as 16 weeks. To prepare the library, 5' RACE was applied. The sample was run on a NextSeq 500. To correct for sequencing error and PCR bias, the TCR library protocol tagged individual cDNA molecules with unique molecular identifiers. Sequencing covered both TCR alpha and beta chains, and within each sample the abundances of alpha and beta sequences were tightly co-correlated. Per the authors' processing: Decombinator V4 was used to annotate the V gene, J gene and CDR3 of the TCR sequences. Expanded TCRs were defined as changing significantly between any two time points under a Poisson model with p below 0.0001. TCR abundances were normalised to the total number of TCRs sequenced per sample and were expressed as counts per million. MAIT TCRs were defined by TRAV1-2 paired with TRAJ12, TRAJ20 or TRAJ33, and iNKT TCRs by TRAV10 paired with TRAJ18. A search of VDJdb, accessed on 1 November 2021, was run for TCRs annotated to CMV, EBV and SARS-CoV-2, with TCRs annotated for multiple antigens excluded. The public reads were reprocessed in TCRdb via fastp at Q25 and MiXCR, keeping in-frame beta chains. Rows are unified per CDR3 protein, each entry keeping the most common DNA and genes. For this entry, the V and J calls and clone size follow TCRdb and not the study's own pipeline. This sample comprises 56,000 or so distinct CDR3 sequences, less than 15% of them detected only once. The ten top clones hold approximately 4% of the sample.

This clonotype was detected ten times or more. Its binding antigen is unknown. Per-base quality was not reported, and no clone a single base away is much larger than it. This sequence originates from an adult who was a healthcare worker with PCR-confirmed SARS-CoV-2 infection or an uninfected control (not recorded which). The V and J segments used are TRBV20-1 and TRBJ2-5; TRBD2 might be the D gene, on 6 matching bases. The sequencing used whole blood, collected at baseline. The sequence in DNA is TGCAGTGCTAGAGTAGCGGCGCAAGAGACCCAGTACTTC. It translates to CSARVAAQETQYF.